The 14 T cell receptor beta chains presented below share a single source sample, sequenced in a study of blood T cells in healthy people across ages. The second PCR ran about 6 to 12 cycles with a sample-barcoded 5' primer and J-beta primers. From the 5' RACE reads, TCRdb called clonotypes with MiXCR, one entry per CDR3 protein. Found here are about 1,800,000 distinct CDR3 sequences, 28% of them singletons; the top ten hold more than 6%. The sample was blood. The source of these receptors is a woman younger than 45 in good health.

The chain joins TRBV7-9 to TRBJ2-6; D unclear. This CDR3 has 19 amino acids. Germline V gene data show CDR1 as SEHNR and CDR2 as FQNEAQ (reference sequence). V lost 5 bases and J lost 0, with 20 bases in between. CDR3 nucleotides: TGTGCCAGCAGCCACTCAACTCCGAAACCTAGCTCTGGGGCCAACGTCCTGACTTTC. Its protein is CASSHSTPKPSSGANVLTF.

The rearrangement links TRBV14 to TRBJ2-7, with D perhaps matching TRBD1 (6 bases). The CDR3 contains 16 residues. V shed 0 bases and J shed 4 bases, with 16 bases lying between them. Germline-derived CDR1 and CDR2 are SGHDN and FVKESK. The CDR3 sequence is CASSQEGGTGKYEQYF. The CDR3 nucleotides are TGTGCCAGCAGCCAAGAAGGGGGAACAGGAAAATACGAGCAGTACTTC.

The rearrangement links TRBV6-2 or TRBV6-3 to TRBJ1-4; D is perhaps TRBD1 (5 bases). This CDR3 has 15 residues. The V gene lost 4 bases and the J gene lost 12 bases, with 21 bases spanning the gap. Germline V gives CDR1 MNHEY, CDR2 SVGEGT. The CDR3 is CASSFSGTAVRELFF. The CDR3 DNA sequence: TGTGCCAGCAGTTTCTCCGGGACCGCCGTTAGAGAACTGTTTTTT.

The chain combines TRBV20-1 with TRBJ1-5, with 7 bases fitting TRBD1. The CDR3 extends over 16 amino acids. Germline loops: CDR1 DFQATT, CDR2 SNEGSKA (reference sequence). The J segment lost 0 bases and the V segment lost 6 bases, leaving 11 bases of the junction unmatched. For the CDR3, the DNA is TGCAGTGCAACCGGGACAGCAGGGTATAGCAATCAGCCCCAGCATTTT. It encodes CSATGTAGYSNQPQHF.

This clonotype was recorded many times. The V gene is TRBV12-3 or TRBV12-4, the J gene TRBJ2-5, with 8 bases aligning to TRBD2. V gave up 7 bases and J gave up 5 bases; unmatched junction bases: 12. This CDR3 has 15 amino acids. CDR3 DNA: TGTGCCAGCACACCTCCGAGCGGGAGTCGTGAGACCCAGTACTTC. This gives the protein CASTPPSGSRETQYF.

In this sample, this clonotype turned up a few times. V gene TRBV4-3 combines with J gene TRBJ2-7; D gene ambiguous. With 1 base removed from V and 2 bases from J, the gap between germline ends came to 12 bases. Per the germline V gene, CDR1 is LGHNA and CDR2 is YSLEER. The length of the CDR3 is 15 residues. CDR3 sequence reads: CASSQGLGSTYEQYF. Here the CDR3 DNA reads TGCGCCAGCAGCCAAGGGTTAGGCAGTACCTACGAGCAGTACTTC.

This chain connects TRBV28 to TRBJ2-5; weak D call: TRBD1 (5 bases). Germline V gene lookup returns CDR1 MDHEN and CDR2 SYDVKM. This CDR3 contains 15 residues. The germline V and J ends were trimmed by 7 bases and 3 bases, with 18 bases remaining between them. The CDR3 is CASIPRTTPEETQYF. The CDR3 region has the DNA TGTGCCAGCATCCCCCGGACAACTCCCGAAGAGACCCAGTACTTC.

The chain links TRBV7-7 to TRBJ2-1; D unclear. CDR3 length: 16 residues. V was cut by 2 bases and J by 13 bases, with 24 bases left in between. CDR1 and CDR2 (germline): SSHAT, FNYEAQ (reference sequence). The CDR3 DNA sequence: TGTGCCAGCAGCTTAAGCGCCTATGGGTCGCGAGAGACCCAGTTCTTC. Its translation: CASSLSAYGSRETQFF.

The chain is built from TRBV6-6 and TRBJ2-7, with D tentatively TRBD1 or TRBD2 (5 bases each). Trimming cost V 2 bases and J 0 bases, with 8 bases left between them. The germline CDR1 and CDR2 sequences are MNHNY and SVGAGI (reference sequence). The CDR3 runs to 14 residues. CDR3 in amino acids: CASSYVGASYEQYF. CDR3 sequence (DNA): TGTGCCAGCAGTTACGTCGGGGCCTCCTACGAGCAGTACTTC.

This clonotype was recorded a few times. The rearrangement uses TRBV12-3 or TRBV12-4 and TRBJ1-5; D ambiguous. The CDR3 has 16 amino acids. V lost 6 bases, J lost 0 bases, and 15 bases lay in between. The CDR3 sequence is CASSPDGEVSNQPQHF. The CDR3 DNA is TGTGCCAGCAGCCCAGACGGGGAGGTTAGCAATCAGCCCCAGCATTTT.

The J gene is TRBJ2-7, the V gene TRBV27, with D maybe TRBD1 (5 bases). Per germline, CDR1 MNHEY and CDR2 SMNVEV (reference sequence). The length of the CDR3 is 15 residues. V was cut by 0 bases and J by 6 bases, with 15 bases left in between. DNA of the CDR3: TGTGCCAGCAGTTTATCGAGGACATGGGCCAGCGAGCAGTACTTC. It encodes CASSLSRTWASEQYF.

This clonotype appeared a few times. The chain couples TRBV2 to TRBJ1-6, with 7 positions matching TRBD1. Germline lookup yields CDR1 SNHLY and CDR2 FYNNEI. The CDR3 totals 13 residues. V lost 8 bases, J lost 7 bases, and 5 bases stayed unmatched. The CDR3 spells CASRTGENSPLHF. CDR3 DNA: TGTGCCAGCCGAACAGGGGAGAATTCACCCCTCCACTTT.

In this sample, this clonotype turned up a few times. The chain recombines TRBV7-6 with TRBJ2-3, with TRBD2 identical over 11 bases. The CDR3 is 17 amino acids. After removal of 5 bases from V and 5 bases from J, the junction contained 12 bases not matched to a gene. Germline V CDR1 and CDR2: SGHVS, FNYEAQ. CDR3 bases: TGTGCCAGCAGCCCACTTCCTAGCGGGGGGCGCAAAGATACGCAGTATTTT. This encodes CASSPLPSGGRKDTQYF. Combining the CDR3 with reference TRBV7-6 and TRBJ2-3 gives the whole variable domain GAGVSQSPRYKVTKRGQDVALRCDPISGHVSLYWYRQALGQGPEFLTYFNYEAQQDKSGLPNDRFSAERPEGSISTLTIQRTEQRDSAMYRCASSPLPSGGRKDTQYFGPGTRLTVL.

The V call is TRBV6-1, the J call TRBJ1-1; no clear D. CDR3 size: 13 residues. V lost 1 base and J 8 bases, leaving 11 bases between the germline ends. Germline V gives CDR1 MNHNS, CDR2 SASEGT. The CDR3 spells CASSEGSWTEAFF. The CDR3 DNA sequence: TGTGCCAGCAGTGAAGGAAGCTGGACGGAAGCTTTCTTT.